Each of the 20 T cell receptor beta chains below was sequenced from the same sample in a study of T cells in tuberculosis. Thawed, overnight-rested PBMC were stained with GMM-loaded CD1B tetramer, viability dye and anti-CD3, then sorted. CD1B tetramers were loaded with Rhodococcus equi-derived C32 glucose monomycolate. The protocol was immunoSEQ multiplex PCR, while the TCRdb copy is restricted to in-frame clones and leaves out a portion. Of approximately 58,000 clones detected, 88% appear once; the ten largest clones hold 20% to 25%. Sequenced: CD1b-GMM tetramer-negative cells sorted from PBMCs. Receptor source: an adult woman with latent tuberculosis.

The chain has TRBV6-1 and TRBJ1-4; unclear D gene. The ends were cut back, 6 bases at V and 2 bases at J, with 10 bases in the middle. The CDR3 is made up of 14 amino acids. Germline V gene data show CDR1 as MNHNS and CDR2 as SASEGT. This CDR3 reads CASSVISTNEKLFF. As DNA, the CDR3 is TGTGCCAGCAGCGTTATTTCCACTAATGAAAAACTGTTTTTT.

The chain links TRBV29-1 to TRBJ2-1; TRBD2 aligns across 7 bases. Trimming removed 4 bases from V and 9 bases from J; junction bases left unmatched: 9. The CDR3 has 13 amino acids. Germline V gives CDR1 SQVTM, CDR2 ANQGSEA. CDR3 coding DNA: TGCAGCGTTGTCGGACTAGTGACGATTGAGCAGTTCTTC. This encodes CSVVGLVTIEQFF.

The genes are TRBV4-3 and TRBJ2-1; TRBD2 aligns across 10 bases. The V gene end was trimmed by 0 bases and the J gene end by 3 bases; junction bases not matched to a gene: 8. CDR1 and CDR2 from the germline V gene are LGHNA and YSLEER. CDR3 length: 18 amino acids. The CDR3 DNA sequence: TGCGCCAGCAGCCAAGATAGAGTTAGCGGGGGGTTCTACAATGAGCAGTTCTTC. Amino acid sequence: CASSQDRVSGGFYNEQFF.

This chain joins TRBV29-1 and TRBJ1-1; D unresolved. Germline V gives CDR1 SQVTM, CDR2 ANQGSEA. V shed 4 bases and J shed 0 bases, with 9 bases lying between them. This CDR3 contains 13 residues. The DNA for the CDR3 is TGCAGCGTTGTGAGGGTCCTGAACACTGAAGCTTTCTTT. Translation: CSVVRVLNTEAFF.

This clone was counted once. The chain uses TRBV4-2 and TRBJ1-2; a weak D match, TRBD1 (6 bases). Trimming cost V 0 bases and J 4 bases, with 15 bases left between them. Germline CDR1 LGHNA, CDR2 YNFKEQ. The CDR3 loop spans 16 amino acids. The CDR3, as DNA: TGTGCCAGCAGCCAAGATACGTCGGGGGGCGTCTATGGCTACACCTTC. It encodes CASSQDTSGGVYGYTF.

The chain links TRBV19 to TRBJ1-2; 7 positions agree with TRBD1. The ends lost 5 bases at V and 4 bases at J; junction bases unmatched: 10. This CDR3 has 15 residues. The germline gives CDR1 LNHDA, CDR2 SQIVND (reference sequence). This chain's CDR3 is CASSASGTDFYGYTF. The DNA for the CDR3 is TGTGCCAGTAGTGCGTCCGGGACAGACTTCTATGGCTACACCTTC.

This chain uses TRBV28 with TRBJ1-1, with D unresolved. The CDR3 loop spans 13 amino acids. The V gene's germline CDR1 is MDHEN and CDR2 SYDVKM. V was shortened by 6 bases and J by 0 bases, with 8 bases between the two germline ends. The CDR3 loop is CASSRIMNTEAFF. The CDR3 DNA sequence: TGTGCCAGCAGCCGTATAATGAACACTGAAGCTTTCTTT.

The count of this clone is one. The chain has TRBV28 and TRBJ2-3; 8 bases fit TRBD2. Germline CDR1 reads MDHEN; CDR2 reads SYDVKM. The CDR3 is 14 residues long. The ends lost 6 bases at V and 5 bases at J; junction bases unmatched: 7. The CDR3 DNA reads TGTGCCAGCAGCCCAGGACTAGCAGGAGATACGCAGTATTTT. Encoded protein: CASSPGLAGDTQYF.

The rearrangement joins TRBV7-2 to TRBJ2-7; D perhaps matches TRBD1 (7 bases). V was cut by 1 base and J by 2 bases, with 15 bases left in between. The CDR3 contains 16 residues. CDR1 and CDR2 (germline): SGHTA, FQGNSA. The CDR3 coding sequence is TGTGCCAGCAGCTTAGTCCGACAGGGAGGCGCCTACGAGCAGTACTTC. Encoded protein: CASSLVRQGGAYEQYF.

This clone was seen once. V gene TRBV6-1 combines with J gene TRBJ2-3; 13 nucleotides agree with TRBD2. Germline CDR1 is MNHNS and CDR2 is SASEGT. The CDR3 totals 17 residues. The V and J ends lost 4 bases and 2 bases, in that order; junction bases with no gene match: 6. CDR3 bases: TGTGCCAGCAGTGGACTAGCGGGGGGCCCTCTCACAGATACGCAGTATTTT. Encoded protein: CASSGLAGGPLTDTQYF.

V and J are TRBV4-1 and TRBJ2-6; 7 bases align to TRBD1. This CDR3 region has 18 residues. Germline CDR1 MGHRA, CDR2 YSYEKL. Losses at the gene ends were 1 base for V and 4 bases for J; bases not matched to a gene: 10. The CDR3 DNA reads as TGCGCCAGCAGCCAAGGGCCGGGACAGAGCTCCGGGGCCAACGTCCTGACTTTC. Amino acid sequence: CASSQGPGQSSGANVLTF.

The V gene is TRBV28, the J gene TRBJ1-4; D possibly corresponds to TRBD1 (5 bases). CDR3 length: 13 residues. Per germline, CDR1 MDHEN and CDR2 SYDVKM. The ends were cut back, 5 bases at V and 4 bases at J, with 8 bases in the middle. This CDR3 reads CASSNRFNEKLFF. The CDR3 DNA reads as TGTGCCAGCAGTAACAGGTTTAATGAAAAACTGTTTTTT.

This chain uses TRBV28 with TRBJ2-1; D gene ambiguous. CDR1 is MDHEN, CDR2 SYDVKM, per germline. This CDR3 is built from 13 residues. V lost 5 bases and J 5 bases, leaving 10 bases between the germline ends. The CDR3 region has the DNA TGTGCCAGCAGTCCCAGAATAAACAATGAGCAGTTCTTC. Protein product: CASSPRINNEQFF.

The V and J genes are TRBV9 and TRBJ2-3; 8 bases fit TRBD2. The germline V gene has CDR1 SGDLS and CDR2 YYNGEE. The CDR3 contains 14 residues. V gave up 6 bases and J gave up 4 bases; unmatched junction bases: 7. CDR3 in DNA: TGTGCCAGCACAAGCGGGAGAAGCTCAGATACGCAGTATTTT. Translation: CASTSGRSSDTQYF.

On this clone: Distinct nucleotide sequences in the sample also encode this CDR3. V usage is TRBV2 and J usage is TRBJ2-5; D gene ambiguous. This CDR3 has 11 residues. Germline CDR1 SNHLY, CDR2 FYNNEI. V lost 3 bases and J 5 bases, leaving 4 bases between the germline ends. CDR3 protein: CASSDEETQYF. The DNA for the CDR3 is TGTGCCAGCAGTGATGAGGAGACCCAGTACTTC.

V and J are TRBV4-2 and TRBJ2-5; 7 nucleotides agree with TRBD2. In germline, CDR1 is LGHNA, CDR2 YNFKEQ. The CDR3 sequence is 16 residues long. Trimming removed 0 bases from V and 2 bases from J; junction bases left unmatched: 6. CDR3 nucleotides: TGTGCCAGCAGCCAAGACAGAGCGGGGAGGCAAGAGACCCAGTACTTC. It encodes CASSQDRAGRQETQYF.

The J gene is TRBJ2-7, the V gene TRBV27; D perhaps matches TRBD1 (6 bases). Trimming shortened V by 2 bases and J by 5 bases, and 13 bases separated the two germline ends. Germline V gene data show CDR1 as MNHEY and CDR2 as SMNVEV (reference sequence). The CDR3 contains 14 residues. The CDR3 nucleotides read TGTGCCAGCAGTTTACTCAACAGGGAACACGAGCAGTACTTC. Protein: CASSLLNREHEQYF.

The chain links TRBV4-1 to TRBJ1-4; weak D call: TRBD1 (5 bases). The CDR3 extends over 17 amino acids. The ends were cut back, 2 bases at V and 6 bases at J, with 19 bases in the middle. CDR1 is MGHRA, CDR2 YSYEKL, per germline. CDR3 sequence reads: CASSQPYRQSTDEKLFF. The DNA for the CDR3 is TGCGCCAGCAGCCAACCGTACAGACAGTCGACGGATGAAAAACTGTTTTTT.

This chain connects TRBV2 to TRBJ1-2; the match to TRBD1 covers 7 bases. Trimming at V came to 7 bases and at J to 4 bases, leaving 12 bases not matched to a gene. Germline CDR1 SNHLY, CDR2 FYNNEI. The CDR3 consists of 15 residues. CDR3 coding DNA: TGTGCCAGCACCGAAAGAGGGGGCTTCAGCTATGGCTACACCTTC. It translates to CASTERGGFSYGYTF.

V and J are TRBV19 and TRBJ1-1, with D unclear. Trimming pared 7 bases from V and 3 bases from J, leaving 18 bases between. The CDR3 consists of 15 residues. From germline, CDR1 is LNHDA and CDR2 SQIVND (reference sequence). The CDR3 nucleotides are TGTGCCAGTACGACGAGGGTAGGTAGGGACACTGAAGCTTTCTTT. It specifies CASTTRVGRDTEAFF.